The 9 T cell receptor beta chains reported below all come from one sample, sequenced in a study of CD8 T cells in Susac syndrome. An input of roughly 0.5 to 1 ug of RNA was subjected to reverse transcription using random hexamers. TCRdb re-derived calls from the immunoSEQ multiplex PCR reads in MiXCR, one entry per CDR3 protein. Of more than 200,000 distinct CDR3 sequences in the sample, around 95% were seen once. The sample comprised CD4+ T cells from PBMCs. Source of these receptors: a human donor with multiple sclerosis.

The chain joins TRBV14 to TRBJ1-1, with D unresolved. Per the germline V gene, CDR1 is SGHDN and CDR2 is FVKESK. Trimming removed 0 bases from V and 1 base from J, with 15 bases in between. The CDR3 spans 17 residues. This chain's CDR3 is CASSQEVGSKWNTEAFF. DNA of the CDR3: TGTGCCAGCAGCCAAGAGGTTGGGTCCAAGTGGAACACTGAAGCTTTCTTT.

CDR3 nucleotide sequence: TGTGCCAGCAGCGCCGGAAGGGGGCGGACAGATACGCAGTATTTT. It translates to CASSAGRGRTDTQYF. The chain joins TRBV5-4 to TRBJ2-3, with TRBD1 matching 7 bases. Losses at the gene ends were 4 bases for V and 3 bases for J; bases not matched to a gene: 8. Germline V gene sequence: CDR1 SGHNT, CDR2 YYREEE (reference sequence). The CDR3 extends over 15 amino acids. The complete variable domain, with remaining parts taken from reference TRBV5-4 and TRBJ2-3, reads ETGVTQSPTHLIKTRGQQVTLRCSSQSGHNTVSWYQQALGQGPQFIFQYYREEENGRGNFPPRFSGLQFPNYSSELNVNALELDDSALYLCASSAGRGRTDTQYFGPGTRLTVL.

This CDR3 reads CAISDVRGNQPQHF. CDR3 coding DNA: TGTGCCATCAGTGACGTTAGGGGCAATCAGCCCCAGCATTTT. The chain has TRBV10-3 and TRBJ1-5, with D unresolved. The CDR3 has 14 amino acids. Germline assignment: CDR1 ENHRY and CDR2 SYGVKD. V was trimmed by 3 bases and J by 2 bases, leaving 8 bases between them.

The chain employs TRBV27 and TRBJ2-7, with 7 nucleotides matching TRBD1. The CDR3 is 14 residues long. Germline-derived CDR1 and CDR2 are MNHEY and SMNVEV (reference sequence). The V segment lost 5 bases and the J segment 2 bases; nucleotides outside the gene matches: 6. CDR3 residues: CASSGTVAPYEQYF. The CDR3 nucleotides read TGTGCCAGCAGTGGGACAGTAGCCCCCTACGAGCAGTACTTC.

V is TRBV29-1 and J is TRBJ1-4, with 8 bases lining up with TRBD1. Looked up from germline, CDR1 is SQVTM and CDR2 is ANQGSEA. V dropped 0 bases and J dropped 8; count of bases not matched to a gene: 8. This CDR3 contains 15 residues. CDR3 sequence reads: CSVEDTGTGGEKLFF. CDR3 sequence (DNA): TGCAGCGTTGAAGATACGGGGACAGGCGGGGAAAAACTGTTTTTT. Looking up the rest from reference TRBV29-1 and TRBJ1-4 gives the full variable domain: SAVISQKPSRDICQRGTSLTIQCQVDSQVTMMFWYRQQPGQSLTLIATANQGSEATYESGFVIDKFPISRPNLTFSTLTVSNMSPEDSSIYLCSVEDTGTGGEKLFFGSGTQLSVL.

The chain has TRBV21-1 and TRBJ1-3; the table's D gene call, TRBD1, was not cross checked with the DNA. TRBV21-1 is given as a pseudogene. The CDR3 is made up of 14 amino acids. CDR3 protein: CASSKGDGGNTIYF. The CDR3 DNA sequence: TGTGCCAGCAGCAAAGGGGACGGGGGAAACACCATATATTTT.

The chain couples TRBV2 to TRBJ1-6; D is perhaps TRBD1 (5 bases). Trimming removed 5 bases from V and 0 bases from J, with 14 bases in between. Germline V lookup: CDR1 SNHLY, CDR2 FYNNEI. CDR3 length equals 17 residues. The CDR3 region has the DNA TGTGCCAGCAGTCTGGTCGGGGGACTCTCCTATAATTCACCCCTCCACTTT. Amino acids: CASSLVGGLSYNSPLHF.

The rearrangement uses TRBV29-1 and TRBJ2-5, with D maybe TRBD1 (5 bases). The V end was cut by 6 bases, the J end by 5 bases, with 19 bases between. CDR3 size: 14 residues. Germline V gives CDR1 SQVTM, CDR2 ANQGSEA. Here the CDR3 DNA reads TGCAGCGTGCCCCAGGCAGGGTCTATGGAGACCCAGTACTTC. Amino acid sequence: CSVPQAGSMETQYF.

The rearrangement uses TRBV6-1 and TRBJ2-7, with 7 bases fitting TRBD1. The CDR3 is 14 amino acids. The germline gives CDR1 MNHNS, CDR2 SASEGT. V shed 5 bases and J 5 bases; nucleotides not matched to a gene: 9. The CDR3 here is CASSPTTGIHEQYF. CDR3 DNA: TGTGCCAGCAGTCCTACGACAGGGATCCACGAGCAGTACTTC.